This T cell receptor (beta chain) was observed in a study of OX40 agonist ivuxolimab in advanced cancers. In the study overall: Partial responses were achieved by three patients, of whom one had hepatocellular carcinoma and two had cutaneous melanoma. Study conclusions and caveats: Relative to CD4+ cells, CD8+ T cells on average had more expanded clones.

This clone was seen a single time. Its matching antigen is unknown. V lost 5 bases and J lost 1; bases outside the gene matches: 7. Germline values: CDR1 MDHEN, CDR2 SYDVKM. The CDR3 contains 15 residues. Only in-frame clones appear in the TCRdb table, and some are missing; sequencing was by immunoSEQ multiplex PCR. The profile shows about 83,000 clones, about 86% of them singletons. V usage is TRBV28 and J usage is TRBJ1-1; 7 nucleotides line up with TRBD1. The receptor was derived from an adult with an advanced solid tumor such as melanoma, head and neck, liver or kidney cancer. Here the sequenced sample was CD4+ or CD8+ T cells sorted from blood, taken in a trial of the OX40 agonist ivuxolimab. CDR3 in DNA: TGTGCCAGCAGTACTGAGGGGGCGCGGAACACTGAAGCTTTCTTT. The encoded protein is CASSTEGARNTEAFF.